The 29 T cell receptor beta chains reported below all come from one sample, sequenced in a study of blood T cells in healthy people across ages. Together with a sample-barcoded 5' primer, a J-beta primer mix was included in a second PCR lasting about 6 to 11 cycles. One entry per CDR3 protein, called by TCRdb with MiXCR from the 5' RACE reads. The sample includes around 1,900,000 distinct CDR3 sequences, about 39% of them seen just once. Sequencing was done on a sample of blood. These receptor sequences come from a human donor in good health.

This clonotype was found a few times. The gene calls are TRBV20-1 and TRBJ2-5; TRBD1 might be the D (6 bases). The CDR3 loop spans 14 amino acids. Germline assignment: CDR1 DFQATT and CDR2 SNEGSKA (reference sequence). V was shortened by 5 bases and J by 2 bases, with 15 bases between the two germline ends. CDR3 nucleotides: TGCAGTGCTTGCGAACCGGACAGACAAGAGACCCAGTACTTC. Protein: CSACEPDRQETQYF.

This clonotype was seen only once. The chain combines TRBV29-1 with TRBJ2-7; no clear D. The J call is in doubt because the DNA end fits TRBJ2-5 better. The CDR3 has 13 residues. Germline lookup yields CDR1 SQVTM and CDR2 ANQGSEA. The CDR3 DNA sequence: TGCAGCGTTGTGGGCTCCGTCGAAGAGACCCAGTACTTC. Translating gives CSVVGSVEETQYF.

This sequence joins TRBV4-3 and TRBJ2-7; D tentatively fits TRBD1 or TRBD2 (6 bases each). The CDR3 consists of 16 residues. Trimming took 0 bases from V and 6 from J, leaving 18 bases between them. Germline CDR1 and CDR2: LGHNA and YSLEER. CDR3 protein: CASSQDSGANFLEQYF. CDR3 nucleotides: TGCGCCAGCAGCCAAGATTCGGGGGCAAACTTTCTCGAGCAGTACTTC.

Only a few counts were recorded for this clonotype. The J gene is TRBJ2-1, the V gene TRBV7-2; D ambiguous. Trimming shortened V by 5 bases and J by 0 bases, and 14 bases separated the two germline ends. CDR1 and CDR2 (germline): SGHTA, FQGNSA. The CDR3 has 16 residues. This CDR3 reads CASSPQVLSSYNEQFF. CDR3 nucleotides: TGTGCCAGCAGCCCGCAGGTGTTGAGCTCCTACAATGAGCAGTTCTTC.

This clonotype was seen only a few times. This rearrangement joins TRBV7-8 to TRBJ1-5; perhaps TRBD1 as D (5 bases). This CDR3 contains 14 residues. Germline V lookup: CDR1 SGHVS, CDR2 FQNEAQ. V was cut by 1 base and J by 6 bases, with 10 bases left in between. As DNA, the CDR3 is TGTGCCAGCAGCTTAGTGGGGGGTACTCAGCCCCAGCATTTT. This gives the protein CASSLVGGTQPQHF. The full variable domain, rest sourced from reference TRBV7-8 and TRBJ1-5, is GAGVSQSPRYKVAKRGQDVALRCDPISGHVSLFWYQQALGQGPEFLTYFQNEAQLDKSGLPSDRFFAERPEGSVSTLKIQRTQQEDSAVYLCASSLVGGTQPQHFGDGTRLSIL.

This clonotype was observed a handful of times. The rearrangement uses TRBV2 and TRBJ1-2, with D possibly matching TRBD1 (5 bases). V lost 4 bases, J lost 8 bases, and 14 bases lay in between. This CDR3 is 13 amino acids long. The germline CDR1 and CDR2 sequences are SNHLY and FYNNEI. The CDR3 nucleotides read TGTGCCAGCAGTGTCGGGGGATTAGGGGGCTACACCTTC. It codes for CASSVGGLGGYTF.

Regarding this clonotype: A read error may produce the germline difference seen at one junction end. The rearrangement joins TRBV5-8 to TRBJ2-1; D possibly corresponds to TRBD1 (5 bases). Germline values: CDR1 SGHTS, CDR2 YDEGEE. CDR3 length equals 17 residues. CDR3 loop: CASSAARAWSSHNEQFF. The CDR3 nucleotides read TGTGCCAGCAGCGCCGCCAGGGCTTGGAGCTCCCACAATGAGCAGTTCTTC.

This clonotype was counted once. This clone may be a read error of a much larger clone one base away. The J gene is TRBJ2-1, the V gene TRBV4-1; 11 nucleotides align to TRBD1. CDR1 MGHRA and CDR2 YSYEKL come from the germline V gene. The V and J ends lost 1 base and 10 bases, in that order; junction bases with no gene match: 6. The CDR3 contains 15 residues. The CDR3 protein is CASSQGTGGTYEQFF. The CDR3 DNA is TGCGCCAGCAGCCAAGGGACAGGGGGCACTTACGAGCAGTTCTTC.

The V call is TRBV9, the J call TRBJ1-2, with 9 bases lining up with TRBD1. This CDR3 region has 16 residues. Germline V gene data show CDR1 as SGDLS and CDR2 as YYNGEE. The ends lost 2 bases at V and 5 bases at J; junction bases unmatched: 10. The CDR3 bases are TGTGCCAGCAGCGTCCCGGACAGGGGAATTGAGTATGGCTACACCTTC. It encodes CASSVPDRGIEYGYTF.

The chain is built from TRBV5-1 and TRBJ2-6, with D perhaps matching TRBD2 (5 bases). The CDR3 spans 18 residues. Germline V gene lookup returns CDR1 SGHRS and CDR2 YFSETQ. V lost 0 bases, J lost 0 bases, and 13 bases lay in between. CDR3 loop: CASSLVGLRVSGANVLTF. The CDR3 nucleotides read TGCGCCAGCAGCTTGGTTGGCTTGCGGGTCTCTGGGGCCAACGTCCTGACTTTC.

This clonotype has a handful of counts. The V and J genes are TRBV20-1 and TRBJ1-2, with 8 nucleotides matching TRBD1. CDR3 length: 13 amino acids. The trim removed 6 bases at V and 6 bases at J, leaving 9 bases unmatched. Germline CDR1 DFQATT, CDR2 SNEGSKA (reference sequence). CDR3 in amino acids: CSAVTGDRNGYTF. CDR3 coding DNA: TGCAGTGCCGTGACAGGGGACCGGAATGGCTACACCTTC.

The chain links TRBV20-1 to TRBJ2-2; no firm D call. V was cut by 2 bases and J by 0 bases, with 10 bases left in between. Per germline, CDR1 DFQATT and CDR2 SNEGSKA (reference sequence). The CDR3 consists of 15 residues. CDR3 in amino acids: CSARLWQANTGELFF. CDR3 nucleotide sequence: TGCAGTGCTAGACTATGGCAGGCGAACACCGGGGAGCTGTTTTTT.

A word on this clonotype: One end of the junction is discordant with germline, which a read error may explain. The rearrangement uses TRBV10-3 and TRBJ1-6, with a tentative D call TRBD1 (5 bases). This CDR3 is 13 amino acids long. Germline CDR1 ENHRY, CDR2 SYGVKD. The CDR3 protein is CALRNRNDSPLHF. As DNA, the CDR3 is TGCGCCCTCCGGAACAGGAATGATTCACCCCTCCACTTT.

This sequence joins TRBV28 and TRBJ2-3; D gene unclear. The V end lost 1 base, the J end lost 0 bases, and 8 bases lay between the germline ends. In germline, CDR1 is MDHEN, CDR2 SYDVKM. CDR3 length: 15 residues. As DNA, the CDR3 is TGTGCCAGCAGTTTATTTATAGGAAGCACAGATACGCAGTATTTT. It encodes CASSLFIGSTDTQYF.

The genes are TRBV6-2 or TRBV6-3 and TRBJ1-2; the D is unclear. CDR1 is MNHEY, CDR2 SVGEGT, per germline. The germline V and J ends were trimmed by 5 bases and 0 bases, with 7 bases remaining between them. The CDR3 has 13 amino acids. The CDR3 is CASSNPANYGYTF. For the CDR3, the DNA is TGTGCCAGCAGTAACCCGGCTAACTATGGCTACACCTTC.

The sample holds one count of this clonotype. The chain links TRBV29-1 to TRBJ2-2; TRBD2 might be the D (5 bases). The CDR3 is 13 amino acids. Germline V gene lookup returns CDR1 SQVTM and CDR2 ANQGSEA. The DNA of the CDR3 is TGCACCGCTACAAGCGGATACACCGGGGAGCTGTTTTTT. Its translation is CTATSGYTGELFF.

This clonotype appeared a few times. The chain is built from TRBV4-3 and TRBJ1-4; D unresolved. CDR3 size: 15 residues. The V and J ends lost 1 base and 3 bases respectively, with 9 bases between them. Germline CDR1 LGHNA, CDR2 YSLEER. DNA for the CDR3: TGCGCCAGCAGCCAAGGTTCAAGTCCTAATGAAAAACTGTTTTTT. Amino acids: CASSQGSSPNEKLFF.

The chain links TRBV28 to TRBJ2-3; 7 positions match TRBD1. Trimming took 6 bases from V and 2 from J; bases not matched to a gene: 11. The CDR3 contains 16 residues. Per germline, CDR1 MDHEN and CDR2 SYDVKM. CDR3 DNA: TGTGCCAGCAGCGGAACCGGGACAGCCTTCACAGATACGCAGTATTTT. It codes for CASSGTGTAFTDTQYF. Full variable domain (outside the CDR3, taken from reference TRBV28 and TRBJ2-3): DVKVTQSSRYLVKRTGEKVFLECVQDMDHENMFWYRQDPGLGLRLIYFSYDVKMKEKGDIPEGYSVSREKKERFSLILESASTNQTSMYLCASSGTGTAFTDTQYFGPGTRLTVL.

The chain recombines TRBV5-1 with TRBJ2-7, with TRBD1 matching over 9 bases. Germline-derived CDR1 and CDR2 are SGHRS and YFSETQ. V gave up 4 bases and J gave up 7 bases; unmatched junction bases: 9. The CDR3 length is 14 residues. The CDR3 bases are TGCGCCAGCAGCCAAGGGACAGGGAGGAGGGAGCAGTACTTC. It is translated as CASSQGTGRREQYF.

Of note for this clonotype: The junction departs from the called germline gene at one end, perhaps through a read error. The chain employs TRBV6-2 or TRBV6-3 and TRBJ2-7, with TRBD1 matching 9 bases. This CDR3 has 14 amino acids. Germline loops: CDR1 MNHEY, CDR2 SVGEGT. CDR3 sequence: CAGRYRDRVLEQYF. In nucleotides, the CDR3 is TGTGCCGGCAGGTACCGGGACAGGGTTCTCGAGCAGTACTTC.

This clonotype has only a few counts. The rearrangement uses TRBV5-1 and TRBJ2-4; D is undetermined. The better agreement between TRBJ2-7 and the DNA end casts doubt on the J call. Germline values: CDR1 SGHRS, CDR2 YFSETQ. The CDR3 loop spans 14 amino acids. The CDR3 DNA reads TGCGCCAGCAGCTGGAGAGATACGGGCTACGAGCAGTACTTC. Amino acid sequence: CASSWRDTGYEQYF.

This rearrangement joins TRBV7-2 to TRBJ2-7; D remains ambiguous. The DNA end favors TRBJ2-1, so the J call may be wrong. This CDR3 has 12 amino acids. From germline, CDR1 is SGHTA and CDR2 FQGNSA. The CDR3 here is CASSPLSYEQFF. The CDR3 coding sequence is TGTGCCAGCAGCCCCCTCTCCTACGAGCAGTTCTTC.

This chain connects TRBV29-1 to TRBJ1-1, with 9 bases fitting TRBD1. With 4 bases clipped from V and 6 bases from J, the junction kept 3 bases outside the gene matches. Germline V CDR1 and CDR2: SQVTM, ANQGSEA. This CDR3 is built from 12 residues. The CDR3 region is CSVGGQGPEAFF. The DNA for the CDR3 is TGCAGCGTTGGGGGACAGGGCCCTGAAGCTTTCTTT.

The CDR3 loop reads CASSLVGSGNTIYF. As DNA, the CDR3 is TGTGCCAGCAGCTTAGTGGGCTCTGGAAACACCATATATTTT. The chain recombines TRBV7-2 with TRBJ1-3, with D hard to call. The CDR3 extends over 14 amino acids. Germline CDR1 reads SGHTA; CDR2 reads FQGNSA. Trimming took off 1 base at V and 0 bases at J, with 4 bases between the two ends.

This clonotype has more than one count but fewer than ten. Here the CDR3 reads CSAREGVQKNIQYF. CDR3 nucleotide sequence: TGCAGTGCTAGAGAAGGAGTACAGAAAAACATTCAGTACTTC. The chain joins TRBV20-1 to TRBJ2-4; D gene uncertain. Germline assignment: CDR1 DFQATT and CDR2 SNEGSKA (reference sequence). This CDR3 contains 14 residues. V was trimmed by 0 bases and J by 4 bases, leaving 10 bases between them.

The J gene is TRBJ1-5, the V gene TRBV28; a weak D match, TRBD1 (5 bases). This CDR3 comprises 15 residues. Germline V CDR1 and CDR2: MDHEN, SYDVKM. V lost 7 bases and J 3 bases, leaving 16 bases between the germline ends. In DNA form, the CDR3 reads TGTGCCAGCATGCTCGGGCGCAGGGACAATCAGCCCCAGCATTTT. Encoded protein: CASMLGRRDNQPQHF.

The chain has TRBV28 and TRBJ1-5; maybe TRBD1 (5 bases). With 8 bases removed from V and 3 bases from J, the gap between germline ends came to 17 bases. The CDR3 is 15 residues long. Germline-derived CDR1 and CDR2 are MDHEN and SYDVKM. The CDR3 DNA reads as TGTGCCAGCCTAACCACAGGCCCCCTCAATCAGCCCCAGCATTTT. It translates to CASLTTGPLNQPQHF. The complete variable domain, with remaining parts taken from reference TRBV28 and TRBJ1-5, reads DVKVTQSSRYLVKRTGEKVFLECVQDMDHENMFWYRQDPGLGLRLIYFSYDVKMKEKGDIPEGYSVSREKKERFSLILESASTNQTSMYLCASLTTGPLNQPQHFGDGTRLSIL.

This chain uses TRBV10-3 with TRBJ2-5, with TRBD1 identical over 8 bases. The CDR3 is 16 amino acids. CDR1 is ENHRY, CDR2 SYGVKD, per germline. V lost 6 bases to trimming and J lost 3 bases; unmatched junction nucleotides: 12. The CDR3 DNA sequence: TGTGCCATCAGAGAGCCCGGACAGGGAGATGAAGAGACCCAGTACTTC. This sequence encodes CAIREPGQGDEETQYF.

The chain has TRBV27 and TRBJ2-2; maybe TRBD1 (5 bases). V was clipped by 6 bases and J by 6 bases, with 17 bases between them. The CDR3 runs to 15 residues. Germline CDR1 reads MNHEY; CDR2 reads SMNVEV (reference sequence). The CDR3 region has the DNA TGTGCCAGCAGAACCTCCCTGGGGCACGCCGGGGAGCTGTTTTTT. This gives the protein CASRTSLGHAGELFF.